This is a list of T cell receptor beta chains from one sample in a study of identical twins. TCRdb re-called the 5' RACE reads through MiXCR, storing one row per CDR3 protein. This table holds some 200,000 distinct CDR3 sequences, around 6.9% found once. The data also belong to a second study, concerning yellow fever vaccine responses in identical twins.

The specimen was memory (CD45RO+) T cells sorted from blood. These receptors all come from a woman aged 18 to 35 in good health. The CDR3 runs from the conserved cysteine through the conserved F or W. The D gene is left open where the match is weak. Part of the rows lack a size; the others show once, few, many or a class for expanded clones.

abundance,len,v_gene,j_gene,d_gene,CDR3aa,CDR3nt
NA,12,TRBV20-1,TRBJ2-1,NA,CSARASKEGVFF,TGCAGTGCTAGAGCCTCCAAGGAGGGGGTGTTCTTC
many,14,TRBV3-1,TRBJ1-2,NA,CASSQVYGSYGYTF,TGTGCCAGCAGCCAAGTGTACGGAAGCTATGGCTACACCTTC
NA,15,TRBV19,TRBJ2-7,TRBD2,CASSPGPGGSYEQYF,TGTGCCAGTAGTCCGGGACCGGGAGGCTCCTACGAGCAGTACTTC
few,15,TRBV2,TRBJ2-1,TRBD1,CASSLDRGTSHEQFF,TGTGCCAGCAGTTTGGACAGGGGAACATCCCATGAGCAGTTCTTC
many,13,TRBV24-1,TRBJ2-5,NA,CATAAEGRGTQYF,TGTGCCACCGCTGCAGAGGGGCGCGGGACCCAGTACTTC
once,17,TRBV7-6,TRBJ2-2,TRBD2,CASSLGRGAKNTGELFF,TGTGCCAGCAGCTTAGGGCGGGGGGCAAAGAACACCGGGGAGCTGTTTTTT
many,12,TRBV6-2/TRBV6-3,TRBJ2-7,TRBD1,CASSDRGYEQYF,TGTGCCAGCAGTGACAGGGGATACGAGCAGTACTTC
many,14,TRBV2,TRBJ2-2,TRBD1,CARSGGANTGELFF,TGTGCCAGGTCAGGGGGCGCGAACACCGGGGAGCTGTTTTTT
many,15,TRBV10-3,TRBJ2-7,TRBD2,CATGTSGSSSYEQYF,TGTGCCACCGGGACTAGCGGCTCCAGCTCCTACGAGCAGTACTTC
many,17,TRBV4-3,TRBJ2-4,TRBD2,CASSQGIAGGAKNIQYF,TGCGCCAGCAGCCAAGGTATAGCGGGAGGAGCCAAAAACATTCAGTACTTC
many,15,TRBV6-1,TRBJ1-5,NA,CASSPMMGVHQPQHF,TGTGCCAGCAGTCCTATGATGGGGGTCCATCAGCCCCAGCATTTT
NA,13,TRBV2,TRBJ1-1,NA,CASRSWESTEAFF,TGTGCCAGCAGGAGTTGGGAGAGCACTGAAGCTTTCTTT
many,13,TRBV20-1,TRBJ2-7,NA,CSAPRDTRYEQYF,TGCAGTGCTCCTCGGGACACTCGGTACGAGCAGTACTTC
few,20,TRBV7-8,TRBJ2-3,TRBD2,CASSLTGTSGRARPRDTQYF,TGTGCCAGCAGCTTGACCGGGACTAGCGGGAGGGCCCGACCCCGAGATACGCAGTATTTT
NA,13,TRBV4-3,TRBJ2-5,NA,CASSQSLQETQYF,TGCGCCAGCAGCCAAAGTCTACAAGAGACCCAGTACTTC
NA,16,TRBV7-7,TRBJ2-5,NA,CASSLGDTLYQETQYF,TGTGCTAGCAGCTTGGGGGACACCCTGTACCAAGAGACCCAGTACTTC
NA,12,TRBV20-1,TRBJ2-7,NA,CSASTDRYEQYF,TGCAGTGCTAGCACCGACAGGTACGAGCAGTACTTC